The 16 T cell receptor beta chains presented below share a single source sample, sequenced in a study of post-analysis software for immune sequencing data (dated by TCRdb to between 2014 and 2017). The study at large found these results: Patients showed significantly higher frequencies than controls for a handful of TRBV segments, among them TRBV5-6, TRBV5-1 and TRBV20-1.

These receptors are not linked to any known antigen. The method behind the library was PCR. Sequencing took place on an Illumina HiSeq 2500. Unique molecular identifiers were incorporated into TCR beta cDNA libraries to reduce PCR and sequencing biases. TCRdb reanalyzed the raw reads on its own, using fastp at Q25 for trimming and MiXCR for clone calling, and kept in-frame beta chains. Each entry is one CDR3 protein sequence, shown with its most common DNA and genes. The sample table shows roughly 540,000 distinct CDR3 sequences, and 34% are seen once. 5% to 6% of the sample goes to the ten largest clones. The specimen sequenced was blood. These receptors came from a girl aged 2 to 17 with multiple sclerosis.

Of note for this clonotype: The junction differs from germline at one of its ends, possibly a read error. The J gene is TRBJ2-5, the V gene TRBV6-5; 7 nucleotides match TRBD1. Per the germline V gene, CDR1 is MNHEY and CDR2 is SVGAGI. The CDR3 spans 13 residues. The CDR3 reads CASSWQGVETQDF. CDR3 coding DNA: TGTGCCAGCAGTTGGCAGGGGGTAGAGACCCAGGACTTC.

Only a few counts were recorded for this clonotype. J is TRBJ2-5 and V is TRBV11-2; TRBD2 might be the D (6 bases). Germline V gives CDR1 SGHAT, CDR2 FQNNGV. The CDR3 has 15 residues. V lost 3 bases to trimming and J lost 11 bases, with 22 bases between them. This CDR3 reads CASSFGGTSTLGQYF. CDR3 DNA: TGTGCCAGCAGCTTTGGGGGGACTTCGACCCTCGGGCAGTACTTC.

The rearrangement links TRBV7-9 to TRBJ1-1, with unresolved D. Germline V gene data show CDR1 as SEHNR and CDR2 as FQNEAQ (reference sequence). This CDR3 comprises 16 residues. The V end was cut by 5 bases, the J end by 5 bases, with 21 bases between. CDR3 residues: CASSPQILDVNTEAFF. DNA for the CDR3: TGTGCCAGCAGCCCACAGATATTGGACGTTAATACTGAAGCTTTCTTT.

The rearrangement uses TRBV5-5 and TRBJ2-7; D is perhaps TRBD2 (5 bases). This CDR3 is built from 14 residues. With 0 bases removed from V and 2 bases from J, the gap between germline ends came to 9 bases. Germline lookup yields CDR1 SGHKS and CDR2 YYEKEE (reference sequence). The CDR3 is CASSLAGVPYEQYF. CDR3 DNA sequence: TGTGCCAGCAGCTTGGCCGGGGTTCCCTACGAGCAGTACTTC.

Remarks on this clonotype: Because the CDR3 is missing its conserved closing phenylalanine or tryptophan, this is likely a read error. The V gene is TRBV12-3 or TRBV12-4, the J gene TRBJ1-6; D remains ambiguous. The CDR3 has 13 residues. V lost 4 bases and J 5 bases, leaving 6 bases between the germline ends. The CDR3 DNA reads TGTGCCAGCAGTTCCCAGAATAATTCACCCCTCCACATT. Translating it yields CASSSQNNSPLHI.

This chain connects TRBV20-1 to TRBJ2-6, with D unclear. CDR1 and CDR2 (germline): DFQATT, SNEGSKA (reference sequence). Trimming left V 6 bases short and J 0 bases short, with 21 bases between. The CDR3 consists of 18 residues. CDR3 bases: TGCAGTGCCATTCCCGTAGTAGGGAAATACTCTGGGGCCAACGTCCTGACTTTC. It translates to CSAIPVVGKYSGANVLTF.

This chain uses TRBV20-1 with TRBJ2-2; 8 positions match TRBD1. This CDR3 has 14 amino acids. Trimming removed 5 bases from V and 3 bases from J; junction bases left unmatched: 5. Germline CDR1 is DFQATT and CDR2 is SNEGSKA (reference sequence). The CDR3 loop is CSASDRGDTGELFF. In DNA form, the CDR3 reads TGCAGTGCTTCCGACAGGGGCGACACCGGGGAGCTGTTTTTT.

This chain connects TRBV6-5 to TRBJ1-2; D not resolved. The CDR3 contains 14 residues. Germline assignment: CDR1 MNHEY and CDR2 SVGAGI. Trimming cost V 2 bases and J 5 bases, with 12 bases left between them. CDR3: CASSYGIASYGYTF. In DNA, the CDR3 is TGTGCCAGCAGTTACGGCATAGCCTCTTATGGCTACACCTTC.

This clonotype has only a few counts. The genes are TRBV20-1 and TRBJ2-1; 11 nucleotides align to TRBD2. V shed 0 bases, J shed 9 bases, and the junction held 7 bases outside the gene matches. The germline CDR1 and CDR2 sequences are DFQATT and SNEGSKA (reference sequence). The CDR3 spans 15 residues. The CDR3 loop is CSARDFASGGIEQFF. The CDR3 bases are TGCAGTGCTAGAGATTTCGCTAGCGGGGGGATTGAGCAGTTCTTC.

Remarks on this clonotype: A junction boundary mismatches the germline segment, possibly from a read error. This chain uses TRBV7-9 with TRBJ2-3; 9 bases agree with TRBD2. There are 14 residues in the CDR3. Germline V gene sequence: CDR1 SEHNR, CDR2 FQNEAQ (reference sequence). The CDR3 reads CASNLAGVTDTQYF. In DNA form, the CDR3 reads TGTGCCAGCAACTTAGCGGGGGTCACAGATACGCAGTATTTT.

The rearrangement uses TRBV7-9 and TRBJ2-5; D is perhaps TRBD1 (7 bases). The J call may be wrong; the DNA end is better matched by TRBJ2-7. This CDR3 contains 16 residues. The germline V gene has CDR1 SEHNR and CDR2 FQNEAQ (reference sequence). Here the CDR3 reads CASSLASFGGGNEQYF. The CDR3 nucleotides read TGTGCCAGCAGCTTAGCGAGTTTCGGAGGGGGCAACGAGCAGTACTTC.

This clonotype was counted only a few times. This sequence joins TRBV5-5 and TRBJ2-3; D not certain. Germline CDR1 is SGHKS and CDR2 is YYEKEE (reference sequence). Trimming removed 1 base from V and 0 bases from J, with 12 bases in between. The CDR3 is 16 amino acids. The CDR3 reads CASSLFETESTDTQYF. The CDR3 nucleotides read TGTGCCAGCAGCTTGTTCGAGACGGAGAGCACAGATACGCAGTATTTT.

In this sample, this clonotype turned up many times. The CDR3: CASSQLLPDSVYGYTF. CDR3 DNA: TGTGCCAGCAGCCAACTACTCCCCGACAGCGTCTATGGCTACACCTTC. The chain recombines TRBV4-2 with TRBJ1-2; the D gene is possibly TRBD1 (5 bases). This CDR3 contains 16 residues. Trimming stripped 2 bases from V and 4 bases from J, with 17 bases between. CDR1 is LGHNA and CDR2 is YNFKEQ in the germline V gene.

The chain carries TRBV20-1 and TRBJ1-1; the D is unclear. Germline V CDR1 and CDR2: DFQATT, SNEGSKA (reference sequence). V dropped 3 bases and J dropped 1 base, with 9 bases sitting between them. The CDR3 extends over 13 amino acids. The CDR3 spells CSASIGENTEAFF. The CDR3 DNA reads TGCAGTGCTAGCATCGGGGAGAACACTGAAGCTTTCTTT.

This chain uses TRBV12-3 or TRBV12-4 with TRBJ2-1; D is perhaps TRBD2 (5 bases). The CDR3 extends over 12 amino acids. Deletions cut 5 bases from V and 5 bases from J, with 7 bases between. The CDR3 DNA reads TGTGCCAGCAGTCCCGGGAACAATGAGCAGTTCTTC. It translates to CASSPGNNEQFF.

The rearrangement links TRBV5-6 to TRBJ1-2, with 10 positions matching TRBD1. The CDR3 covers 16 residues. From germline, CDR1 is SGHDT and CDR2 YYEEEE. Losses at the gene ends were 6 bases for V and 1 base for J; bases not matched to a gene: 9. The CDR3 DNA reads as TGTGCCAGCACCTCGACAGGGGGCGCAAGTAACTATGGCTACACCTTC. As protein: CASTSTGGASNYGYTF.